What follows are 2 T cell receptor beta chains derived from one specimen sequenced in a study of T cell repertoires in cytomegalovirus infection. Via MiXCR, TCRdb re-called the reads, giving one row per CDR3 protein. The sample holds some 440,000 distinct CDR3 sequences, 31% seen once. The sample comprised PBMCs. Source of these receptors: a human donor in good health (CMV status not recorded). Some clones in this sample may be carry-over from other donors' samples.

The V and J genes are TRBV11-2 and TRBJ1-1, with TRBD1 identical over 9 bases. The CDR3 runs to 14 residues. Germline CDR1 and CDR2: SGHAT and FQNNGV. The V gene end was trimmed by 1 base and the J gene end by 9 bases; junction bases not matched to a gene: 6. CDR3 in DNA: TGTGCCAGCAGCTTAGTTTCTGGGACAGGGAAAGCTTTCTTT. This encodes CASSLVSGTGKAFF.

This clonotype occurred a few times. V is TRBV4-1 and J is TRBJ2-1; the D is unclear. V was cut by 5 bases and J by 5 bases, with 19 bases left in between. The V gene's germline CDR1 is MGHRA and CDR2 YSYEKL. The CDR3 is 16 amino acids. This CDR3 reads CASSSRLQGLHNEQFF. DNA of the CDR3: TGCGCCAGCAGCTCCCGACTCCAAGGCCTTCACAATGAGCAGTTCTTC.